This T cell receptor (beta chain) was captured in a study of Ad26.COV2.S vaccination and SARS-CoV-2 variants. Looking at the study overall: Once, or twice with 56 days between doses, Ad26.COV2.S was given intramuscularly.

The repertoire was sequenced with immunoSEQ multiplex PCR; TCRdb's copy has only in-frame clones and lacks some. This sample has 350,000 to 500,000 clones, with 90% found just once. Sample treatment: around 19 received Ad26.COV2.S at low or high dose, single or two shots; 5 received placebo; per-sample allocation not given. Following the first vaccine or placebo injection, samples were taken on day 63. General study findings and limits: People who got the vaccine or the placebo had similar non-spike TCR breadth. Reported post-vaccination CD8+ and CD4+ T cell responses to spike showed substantial breadth.

The CDR3 covers 14 residues. CDR1 and CDR2 from the germline V gene are SEHNR and FQNEAQ (reference sequence). V shed 2 bases and J shed 3 bases, with 10 bases lying between them. Worth noting for this clone: Antigen unknown.

The specimen comprised peripheral blood, sampled in a trial of Ad26.COV2.S vaccine versus placebo. The clonotype was recovered from a person aged 18-65 years who received the Ad26.COV2.S COVID-19 vaccine or a placebo. The genes are TRBV7-9 and TRBJ2-5; TRBD1 is a possible D gene (6 bases). CDR3 bases: TGTGCCAGCAGCTTATGGGGGCAGGAAGAGACCCAGTACTTC. Its translation is CASSLWGQEETQYF.